The T cell receptor beta chain described here comes from a study of early T cells in non-severe SARS-CoV-2 infection. Study-level background: Whole-blood bulk RNA, unsorted, was sequenced, and chains were unpaired.

This clonotype was found many times. What it binds is not known. Study-level findings and limits: VDJdb matching, biased toward anti-spike CD8 responses, missed private and CD4 specificities.

Germline lookup yields CDR1 KGHSH and CDR2 LQKENI. CDR3 size: 14 residues. V lost 9 bases, J lost 3 bases, and 17 bases lay in between. Unique molecular identifiers (one per individual cDNA molecule) were attached. One entry per CDR3 protein, called by TCRdb with MiXCR from the 5' RACE reads. The sample lists about 22,000 distinct CDR3 sequences, about 3.7% occurring once. This clonotype was obtained from an adult who was a healthcare worker with PCR-confirmed SARS-CoV-2 infection or an uninfected control (not recorded which). The chain has TRBV18 and TRBJ1-1; D call uncertain. The sequenced sample consisted of whole blood. CDR3 in DNA: TGTGCCAGTTGCCCTGATGCAATGCACACTGAAGCTTTCTTT. Amino acids: CASCPDAMHTEAFF. The full variable domain, in which reference TRBV18 and TRBJ1-1 provide the parts outside the CDR3, is NAGVMQNPRHLVRRRGQEARLRCSPMKGHSHVYWYRQLPEEGLKFMVYLQKENIIDESGMPKERFSAEFPKEGPSILRIQQVVRGDSAAYFCASCPDAMHTEAFFGQGTRLTVV.